This TCR beta chain was profiled in a study of T cells expressing NK-cell markers. The CDR3 is made up of 16 amino acids. Germline loops: CDR1 DFQATT, CDR2 SNEGSKA (reference sequence). As for this clonotype: Its antigen is as yet unknown.

Study observations and caveats: Roughly 1.0-7.0% of CD8+ T cells in about six donors belonged to dominant NKG2C+ clonotypes.

TCRdb derives one entry per CDR3 protein from the 5' RACE reads, leaving out DNA. This listing includes 350,000 to 450,000 distinct CDR3 sequences. Sequencing was done on a sample of blood T cells: a sorted CD56 or NKG2C T cell subset, CD4+ or CD8+ T cells, or bulk PBMC T cells (not recorded which). This sequence joins TRBV20-1 and TRBJ2-7; TCRdb proposes TRBD1, but this gene call is untestable without DNA. The sequence was obtained from a man aged 18-70 years in good health. The CDR3 loop is CSARDPSGQTLYEQYF.